This TCR beta chain came from a study of cytotoxic CD8 clonotypes in ibrutinib-treated CLL. Germline CDR1 GTSNPN, CDR2 SVGIG (reference sequence). CDR3 size: 14 residues. Trimming took off 2 bases at V and 2 bases at J, with 12 bases between the two ends. Generated by immunoSEQ multiplex PCR, the TCRdb table keeps only in-frame clones and is missing some. The sample lists about 140,000 clones; approximately 80% were seen once. The sequence derives from a human donor with chronic lymphocytic leukemia. This chain connects TRBV30 to TRBJ2-5; no clear D gene. The sample consisted of PBMCs, taken after 36 months of ibrutinib treatment. CDR3 loop: CAWSRRSMQETQYF. The CDR3 DNA follows: TGTGCCTGGAGTAGGCGGTCTATGCAAGAGACCCAGTACTTC.